The clone carrying this T cell receptor (beta chain) was recorded many times. Its antigen remains unknown. The sample is drawn from a study of CD8 T cells in ankylosing spondylitis. Study-wide findings and caveats: Among TCR beta sequences, a motif of fewer than 10 highly homologous variants appeared characteristic of ankylosing spondylitis blood.

TCRdb reprocessed the 5' RACE reads with MiXCR, giving one entry per CDR3 protein. Among fewer than 350,000 distinct CDR3 sequences, roughly 11% were seen once, and the ten largest hold roughly 9.2%. V lost 1 base and J lost 2, with 9 bases in between. CDR3 size: 15 residues. Germline loops: CDR1 SGHRS, CDR2 YFSETQ. The chain links TRBV5-1 to TRBJ2-2; D is unclear. The sequence derives from a female donor with ankylosing spondylitis or in good health (not recorded which). Sequencing was done on a sample of blood, either unsorted or a sorted T cell fraction (not recorded which). The CDR3 is CASSLLTGNTGELFF. As DNA, the CDR3 is TGCGCCAGCAGCTTGTTAACGGGCAACACCGGGGAGCTGTTTTTT.